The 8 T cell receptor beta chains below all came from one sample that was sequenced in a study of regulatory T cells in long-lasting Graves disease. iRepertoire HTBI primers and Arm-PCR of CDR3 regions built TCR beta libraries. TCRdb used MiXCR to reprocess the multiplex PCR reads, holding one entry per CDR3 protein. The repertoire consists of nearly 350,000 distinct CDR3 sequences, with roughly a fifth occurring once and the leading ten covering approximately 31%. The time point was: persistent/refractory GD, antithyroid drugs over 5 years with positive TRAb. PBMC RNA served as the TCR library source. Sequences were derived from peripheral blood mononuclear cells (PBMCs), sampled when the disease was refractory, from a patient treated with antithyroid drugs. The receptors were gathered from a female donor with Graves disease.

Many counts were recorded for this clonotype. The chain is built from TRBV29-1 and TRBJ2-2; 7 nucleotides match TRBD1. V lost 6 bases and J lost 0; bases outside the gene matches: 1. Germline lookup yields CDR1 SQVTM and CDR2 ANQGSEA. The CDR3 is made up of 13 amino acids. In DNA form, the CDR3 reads TGCAGCGTCGACAGGGCGAACACCGGGGAGCTGTTTTTT. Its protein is CSVDRANTGELFF.

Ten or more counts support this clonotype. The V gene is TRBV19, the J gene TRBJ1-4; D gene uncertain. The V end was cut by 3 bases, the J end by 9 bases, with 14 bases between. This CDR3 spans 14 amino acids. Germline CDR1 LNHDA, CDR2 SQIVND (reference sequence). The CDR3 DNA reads TGTGCCAGTAGTATCGGGCTAAGTGGTCAAAAACTGTTTTTT. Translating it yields CASSIGLSGQKLFF.

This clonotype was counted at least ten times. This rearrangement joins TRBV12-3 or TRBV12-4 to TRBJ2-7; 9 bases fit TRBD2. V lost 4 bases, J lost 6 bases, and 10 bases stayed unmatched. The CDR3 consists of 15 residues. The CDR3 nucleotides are TGTGCCAGCAGTTCCTTAGCGGGAGTTAGTGGCGAGCAGTACTTC. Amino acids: CASSSLAGVSGEQYF.

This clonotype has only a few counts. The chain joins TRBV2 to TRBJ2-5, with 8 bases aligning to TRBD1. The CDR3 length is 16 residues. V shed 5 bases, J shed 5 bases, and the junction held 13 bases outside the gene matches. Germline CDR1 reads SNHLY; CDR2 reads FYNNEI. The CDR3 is CASSLKPGQGWETQYF. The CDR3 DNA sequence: TGTGCCAGCAGTTTAAAGCCTGGACAGGGTTGGGAGACCCAGTACTTC.

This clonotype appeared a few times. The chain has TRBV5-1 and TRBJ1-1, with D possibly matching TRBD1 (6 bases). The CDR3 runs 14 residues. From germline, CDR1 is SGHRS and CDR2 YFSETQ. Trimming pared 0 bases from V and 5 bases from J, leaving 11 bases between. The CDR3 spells CASSLAGAWTEAFF. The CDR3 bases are TGCGCCAGCAGCTTGGCAGGGGCCTGGACTGAAGCTTTCTTT.

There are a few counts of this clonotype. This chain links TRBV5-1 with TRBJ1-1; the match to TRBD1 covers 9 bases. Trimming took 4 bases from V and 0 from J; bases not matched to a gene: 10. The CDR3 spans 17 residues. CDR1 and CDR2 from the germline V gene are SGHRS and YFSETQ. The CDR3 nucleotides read TGCGCCAGCAGCCTGCGGGGGACAGGGATGGTGAACACTGAAGCTTTCTTT. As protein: CASSLRGTGMVNTEAFF.

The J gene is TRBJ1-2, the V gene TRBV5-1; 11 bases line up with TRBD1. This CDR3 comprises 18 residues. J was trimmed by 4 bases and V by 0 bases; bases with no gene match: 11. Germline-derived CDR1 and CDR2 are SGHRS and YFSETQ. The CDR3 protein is CASSLGGVRTGGPYGYTF. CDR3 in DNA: TGCGCCAGCAGCTTGGGGGGCGTCAGGACAGGGGGCCCCTATGGCTACACCTTC.

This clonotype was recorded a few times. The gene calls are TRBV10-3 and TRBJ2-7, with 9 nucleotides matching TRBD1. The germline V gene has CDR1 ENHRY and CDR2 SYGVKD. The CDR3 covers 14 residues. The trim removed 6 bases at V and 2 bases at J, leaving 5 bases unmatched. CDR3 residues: CAISGTGKTYEQYF. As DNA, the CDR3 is TGTGCCATCAGCGGGACAGGGAAAACCTACGAGCAGTACTTC.